This TCR beta chain was sequenced during a study of blood T cell repertoires in COVID-19. Study overall: Acute and convalescent COVID-19 samples came from the United States, Italy and Spain. In each case, the material was cDNA or gDNA derived from T cells, B-cell-depleted T cells, or PBMCs.

In the original workflow: Estimated nucleated cell counts came from reference gene primer amplification. Sequencing was performed with immunoSEQ multiplex PCR; in TCRdb, only in-frame clones are kept and a portion is missing. For V, J and clone size, that table is used; D and trimming come from the DNA. Of some 180,000 clones listed, 87% are singletons. Germline lookup yields CDR1 SGHNT and CDR2 YYREEE (reference sequence). Germline trimming cut 4 bases from V and 8 bases from J; bases unmatched to any gene: 15. CDR3 size: 17 residues. The clonotype comes from a man in his 60s with active or convalescent COVID-19. The chain has TRBV5-4 and TRBJ2-1, with 10 nucleotides matching TRBD2. Sequencing was performed on peripheral blood. The CDR3 loop is CASSPTSGGAGYHEQFF. The CDR3 DNA sequence: TGTGCCAGCAGCCCCACAAGCGGGGGGGCAGGGTATCATGAGCAGTTCTTC.